The following is a T cell receptor (beta chain) sequence with its context. Its binding antigen is unknown. No base quality values were provided; no much bigger clone lies one nucleotide off. These data belong to a study of blood T cell repertoires in COVID-19 (dated by TCRdb to 2020 to 2021). General notes on the study: Samples from collaborators originated in the United States, Italy and Spain and spanned both the acute and convalescent phases of COVID-19. The prospective study material was composed of cDNA or gDNA derived from T cells, B-cell-depleted T cells, or PBMCs. Subjects who had been exposed to COVID-19, were actively infected with it, or had recovered from it provided the deeply sampled blood TCRbeta repertoires that made up the dataset. The repertoires were made available in a free public database intended to serve as a resource for research on the immune response to SARS-CoV-2. Samples were obtained from the ongoing ImmuneRACE study (first 160 participants) and from 1,000 to 1,500 subjects provided by 6 global collaborators. The sample metadata nearly always contained a de-identified subject ID, COVID-19 status, age in years and sex. HLA class I and class II types, where available, came from metadata supplied by the sample provider rather than from assay-based typing. The paper as a whole reports these results and caveats: The quantity of clinical and demographic metadata differed by source and by participant and was supplied without curation.

TCRbeta CDR3 regions were amplified from genomic DNA by means of the immunoSEQ Assay, a bias-controlled multiplex PCR. On the authors' methods: Nucleated cell counts per sample were estimated from amplification of reference gene primers within the assay. To quantify the absolute abundance of each unique TCRbeta CDR3 rearrangement, sequence reads were collapsed and filtered. Productive Simpson clonality was computed per sample as the square root of Simpson's diversity index over productive rearrangements. Sourced from immuneACCESS, this table was stored by TCRdb with only in-frame sequences that have V and J called. A share of the clones is absent; for the studies checked, an unresolved V gene accounts for under half, and the remainder has no known explanation. V and J calls and clone size are given by that table; D and trimming were obtained from the DNA. Counted in this sample were about 160,000 clones; around 80% of them appeared once. The ten largest clones take up 8% to 9.5% of the sample.

The CDR3 measures 14 amino acids from cysteine to phenylalanine. Of the read, only the CDR3 DNA is kept; its 42 bases are in frame from base 1. The germline V gene encodes CDR1 ENHRY and CDR2 SYGVKD. Deletion took 3 bases off V and 4 bases off J, with a span of 10 bases between the germline ends. Collaborating institutions collected whole blood in K2EDTA tubes following their own protocols. For TCRbeta analysis, collaborator samples were shipped as frozen whole blood, as isolated PBMCs, or as DNA extracted from either sample type. Material: peripheral blood. The TCR originated in a woman of 80 years or more with active or convalescent COVID-19. The chain links TRBV10-3 with TRBJ1-3; the D gene identity is not certain. The CDR3 region has the sequence CAISDGENGNTIYF. The DNA reads as follows: TGTGCCATCAGTGACGGGGAGAACGGAAACACCATATATTTT.